This is a list of T cell receptor beta chains from one sample in a study of T cells in Graves' hyperthyroidism and ophthalmopathy. Each CDR3 protein is one row after TCRdb ran MiXCR on the multiplex PCR reads. The sample records approximately 260,000 distinct CDR3 sequences, over 12% being singletons. Sequenced material: blood. These receptors were taken from a woman in her forties or fifties with Graves' hyperthyroidism that later progressed to Graves' ophthalmopathy. Each CDR3 is given with its conserved first and last residue. A clone size is listed for some rows: how often the clone was seen (once, few, many), or a class if it is expanded.

cdr3_aa v_call clone_size j_call
CASSQAIRDQPQHF TRBV4-1 . TRBJ1-5
CASSLSPQTSAFPYEQYF TRBV27 . TRBJ2-7
CASSPILGRMNTEAFF TRBV5-1 many TRBJ1-1
CASSQTGFGEQFF TRBV3-1 many TRBJ2-1
CASSTGVSGSQDTQYF TRBV5-4 . TRBJ2-3
CASSPETVSGNTIYF TRBV9 . TRBJ1-3
CATSDDTLAGRSIGELFF TRBV15 few TRBJ2-2
CASSLAETPYEQYF TRBV5-1 many TRBJ2-7
CASRTVLRSNTGELFF TRBV27 many TRBJ2-2
CASSYTLAGGSTDTQYF TRBV6-5 . TRBJ2-3